This is a list of T cell receptor beta chains from one sample in a study of Ad26.COV2.S vaccination and SARS-CoV-2 variants. Data came from immunoSEQ multiplex PCR; TCRdb stores just in-frame clones and leaves some out. The sample carries some 350,000 clones, approximately 90% recorded once. Sequenced here: peripheral blood, sampled after recovery from COVID-19. These receptor sequences come from a human donor who had recovered from COVID-19. Both conserved end residues are trimmed from each CDR3. Not every row has a clone size; where given, it reads once, few, many or a size class.

clone_size v_call cdr3_aa
. TRBV11-2 ASSPYKTASNTGELF
. TRBV3-1/TRBV3-2 ASSSGTGGFHGTQY
. TRBV29-1 SVEEGAYYGYT
. TRBV27 ASSLSRTGVGYT
. TRBV2 ASTLQASGYVNTQY
. TRBV27 ASSSSLQGTRYGYT
. TRBV5-4 ASSFQGFLAF
. TRBV13 ASSLGYGTDEKLF
. TRBV14 ASSQDRASREQY
. TRBV25-1 ASSEGGGIQSYYEQY
. TRBV3-1/TRBV3-2 ASSQDKRGPGNTIY
. TRBV7-2 ASSFRVELGNSPLH
. TRBV2 ASREDLGPGELF
. TRBV9 ASSVGWGDYNEQF
. TRBV3-1/TRBV3-2 ASSQETGAGEKLF
. TRBV4-1 ASSQEGLAGAYNEQF
once TRBV20-1 SASLEMGYT
. TRBV7-2 ASSSTGVDQPQH
. TRBV12-3/TRBV12-4 ASSLGGGTEAF
. TRBV11-2 ASSLDRGLYEQY
. TRBV11-2 ASSLTGGSEQY
. TRBV7-3 ASSSGTGENTEAF